Below, one T cell receptor (beta chain) is given with its context. This same CDR3 is encoded by further DNA sequences in the sample. The planned depth of sequencing spanned 1 in 200,000 to 1 in 1 million T cells. This table comes from immunoSEQ multiplex PCR, and its TCRdb copy is limited to in-frame clones, with some not included. The sample includes approximately 300,000 clones, roughly 79% of them seen just once. The data derive from a study of cytotoxic CD8 clonotypes in ibrutinib-treated CLL. The TCR was taken from a human donor with chronic lymphocytic leukemia. The sample here was PBMCs, taken before ibrutinib treatment.

Written as DNA, the CDR3 is TGTGCCAGCAGCTTGGAGAGCACTAACTATGGCTACACCTTC. Its protein product is CASSLESTNYGYTF. The chain links TRBV7-2 to TRBJ1-2, with D hard to call. Germline V CDR1 and CDR2: SGHTA, FQGNSA. The V and J ends lost 3 bases and 0 bases respectively, with 8 bases between them. The length of the CDR3 is 14 residues.